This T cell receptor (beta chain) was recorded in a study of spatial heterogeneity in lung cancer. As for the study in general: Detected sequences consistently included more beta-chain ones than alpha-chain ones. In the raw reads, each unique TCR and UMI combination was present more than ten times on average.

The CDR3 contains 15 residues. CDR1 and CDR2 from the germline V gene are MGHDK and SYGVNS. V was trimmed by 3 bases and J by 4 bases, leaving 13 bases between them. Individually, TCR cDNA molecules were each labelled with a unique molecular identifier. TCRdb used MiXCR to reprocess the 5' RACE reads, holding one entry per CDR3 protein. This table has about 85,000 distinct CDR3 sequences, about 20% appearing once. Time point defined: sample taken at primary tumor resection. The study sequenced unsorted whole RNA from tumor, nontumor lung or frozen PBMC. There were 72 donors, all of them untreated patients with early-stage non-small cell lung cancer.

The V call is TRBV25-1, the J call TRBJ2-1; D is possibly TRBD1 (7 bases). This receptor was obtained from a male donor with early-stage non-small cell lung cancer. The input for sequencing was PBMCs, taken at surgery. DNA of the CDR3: TGTGCCAGCAGTGATGTCAGGGGGAGGTACAATGAGCAGTTCTTC. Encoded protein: CASSDVRGRYNEQFF. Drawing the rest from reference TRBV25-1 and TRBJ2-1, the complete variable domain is EADIYQTPRYLVIGTGKKITLECSQTMGHDKMYWYQQDPGMELHLIHYSYGVNSTEKGDLSSESTVSRIRTEHFPLTLESARPSHTSQYLCASSDVRGRYNEQFFGPGTRLTVL.